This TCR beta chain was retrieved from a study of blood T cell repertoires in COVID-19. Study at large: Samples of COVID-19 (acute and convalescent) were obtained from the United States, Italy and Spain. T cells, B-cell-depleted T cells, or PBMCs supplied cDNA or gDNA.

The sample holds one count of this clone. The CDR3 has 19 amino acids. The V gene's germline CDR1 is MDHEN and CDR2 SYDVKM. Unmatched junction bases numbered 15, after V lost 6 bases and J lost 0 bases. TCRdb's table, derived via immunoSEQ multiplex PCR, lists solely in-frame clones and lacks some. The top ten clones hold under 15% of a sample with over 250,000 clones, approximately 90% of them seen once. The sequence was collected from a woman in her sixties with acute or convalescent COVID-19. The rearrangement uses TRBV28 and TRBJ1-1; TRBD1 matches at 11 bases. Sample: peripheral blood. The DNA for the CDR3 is TGTGCCAGCAGAGCCGGGACAGGGGGTTCCCTCGGCGTGAACACTGAAGCTTTCTTT. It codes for CASRAGTGGSLGVNTEAFF.